Below, 2 T cell receptor beta chains from the same sample are listed, as sequenced in a study of beta chain features in type 1 diabetes. Their cognate antigens are unknown. Findings of the study overall: Moderate but significant shortening of TCRB CDR3s was recorded in all four CD4+ subsets from Type 1 diabetes patients.

Expressed TCRB transcripts were sequenced after all isolated RNA was converted to cDNA. The data were produced by immunoSEQ multiplex PCR, yet TCRdb's version contains in-frame clones alone and is incomplete. In the table there are some 240,000 clones, more than 15% of which are singletons. Sequenced material: naive CD4+ T cells from blood. The receptors were sampled from a man aged 25-45 years with type 1 diabetes.

This sequence joins TRBV9 and TRBJ2-7; D is ambiguous. From germline, CDR1 is SGDLS and CDR2 YYNGEE. Deletions cut 0 bases from V and 2 bases from J, with 6 bases between. The CDR3 runs 13 residues. CDR3 in DNA: TGTGCCAGCAGCGTAGGTCCTCCCTACGAGCAGTACTTC. Translated, it gives CASSVGPPYEQYF.

V usage is TRBV7-9 and J usage is TRBJ2-5; D possibly corresponds to TRBD1 (6 bases). Between the trimmed V and J ends, which lost 5 bases and 5 bases, there was a span of 12 bases. Germline CDR1 SEHNR, CDR2 FQNEAQ (reference sequence). There are 13 residues in the CDR3. Written as DNA, the CDR3 is TGTGCCAGCAGCGAACAGGGTTTGGAGACCCAGTACTTC. It yields the protein CASSEQGLETQYF.